What follows are 3 T cell receptor beta chains derived from one specimen sequenced in a study of T cell responses to AZD1222 COVID-19 vaccine. Data came from immunoSEQ multiplex PCR; TCRdb stores just in-frame clones and leaves some out. Among around 65,000 clones listed, 76% were seen once. Sequencing used peripheral blood, obtained on day 0 of AZD1222 vaccination. Every receptor here comes from an adult in good health.

The V call is TRBV4-1, the J call TRBJ2-7; tentatively, D is TRBD2 (6 bases). Germline CDR1 and CDR2: MGHRA and YSYEKL. V was pared by 5 bases and J by 5 bases, with 19 bases between. CDR3 length: 15 amino acids. CDR3 DNA: TGCGCCAGCAGCTCCCGTTCTAGCCGCGGGAACGAGCAGTACTTC. Translating it yields CASSSRSSRGNEQYF.

In its sample, this clone was seen once. This chain joins TRBV21-1 and TRBJ2-1; the table's D call TRBD2 went unverified against the DNA. TRBV21-1 is noted as a pseudogene. CDR3 length: 17 amino acids. CDR3: CASSLPSGGERYNEQFF. In DNA form, the CDR3 reads TGTGCCAGCAGCTTACCTAGCGGGGGGGAGAGGTACAATGAGCAGTTCTTC.

The J gene is TRBJ1-4, the V gene TRBV5-1; no reliable D call. This CDR3 is built from 14 residues. CDR1 is SGHRS, CDR2 YFSETQ, per germline. V was shortened by 4 bases and J by 6 bases, with 13 bases between the two germline ends. The CDR3 reads CASSGGSEDEKLFF. CDR3 DNA: TGCGCCAGCAGCGGCGGGTCCGAGGATGAAAAACTGTTTTTT.